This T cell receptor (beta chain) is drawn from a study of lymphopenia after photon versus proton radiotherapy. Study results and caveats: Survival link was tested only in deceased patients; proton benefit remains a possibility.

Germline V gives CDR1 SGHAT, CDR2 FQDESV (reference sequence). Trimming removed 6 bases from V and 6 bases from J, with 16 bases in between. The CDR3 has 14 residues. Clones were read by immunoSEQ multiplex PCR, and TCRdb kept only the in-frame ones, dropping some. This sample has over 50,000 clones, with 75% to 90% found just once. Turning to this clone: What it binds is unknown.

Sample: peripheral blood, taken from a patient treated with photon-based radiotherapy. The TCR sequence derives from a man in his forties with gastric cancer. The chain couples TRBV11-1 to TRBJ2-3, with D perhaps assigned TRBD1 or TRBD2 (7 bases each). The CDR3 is CASRPSGGADTQYF. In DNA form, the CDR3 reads TGTGCCAGCAGACCATCAGGGGGGGCGGATACGCAGTATTTT.